The 19 T cell receptor beta chains given below trace back to one sample, sequenced in a study of response to subunit inactivated influenza vaccine. TCRdb re-called the RT-PCR reads through MiXCR, storing one row per CDR3 protein. Of about 580,000 distinct CDR3 sequences in the sample, about 14% are singletons; the top ten hold approximately 12%. The sequenced sample was PBMCs from blood, obtained 11 to 12 days after vaccination. These receptors were collected from a middle-aged man who received an inactivated influenza vaccine.

This clonotype was seen more than once but under ten times. With a much larger clone just one base away, this may be a read error. The chain carries TRBV24-1 and TRBJ2-3, with 7 bases matching TRBD2. The CDR3 covers 15 residues. Germline values: CDR1 KGHDR, CDR2 SFDVKD. V lost 5 bases, J lost 9 bases, and 13 bases stayed unmatched. This chain's CDR3 is CATSGVAAGEFTQYF. CDR3 nucleotide sequence: TGTGCCACCAGTGGGGTCGCGGCGGGAGAGTTCACGCAGTATTTT.

This clonotype appeared many times. The chain recombines TRBV3-1 with TRBJ2-7, with unresolved D. Germline V lookup: CDR1 LGHDT, CDR2 YNNKEL (reference sequence). This CDR3 spans 11 amino acids. V lost 3 bases and J 1 base, leaving 1 base between the germline ends. The CDR3, as DNA: TGTGCCAGCAGCCAGTCCTACGAGCAGTACTTC. Its translation: CASSQSYEQYF.

The chain uses TRBV20-1 and TRBJ2-1, with 8 bases fitting TRBD2. CDR1 is DFQATT, CDR2 SNEGSKA, per germline (reference sequence). CDR3 size: 17 residues. The trim removed 0 bases at V and 8 bases at J, leaving 15 bases unmatched. CDR3 coding DNA: TGCAGTGCTAGAGATCTTCAGGGGACTAGAGGGTCGGATGAGCAGTTCTTC. The encoded protein is CSARDLQGTRGSDEQFF.

This clonotype has a handful of counts. The chain carries TRBV11-2 and TRBJ2-1; tentative D call: TRBD2 (5 bases). The V end was cut by 0 bases, the J end by 11 bases, with 8 bases between. CDR1 is SGHAT, CDR2 FQNNGV, per germline. CDR3 length: 12 amino acids. The CDR3 sequence: CASSLERAQQFF. CDR3 in DNA: TGTGCCAGCAGCTTAGAGCGGGCCCAGCAGTTCTTC.

The table lists this clonotype with many counts. V gene TRBV28 combines with J gene TRBJ2-5; D may correspond to TRBD1 or TRBD2 (5 bases each). The V end was cut by 5 bases, the J end by 5 bases, with 18 bases between. The CDR3 covers 15 residues. Germline CDR1 is MDHEN and CDR2 is SYDVKM. The CDR3 loop reads CASSRIRDLRETQYF. The CDR3 DNA reads TGTGCCAGCAGTCGAATCCGGGACCTGAGGGAGACCCAGTACTTC. Full variable domain (rest looked up from reference TRBV28 and TRBJ2-5): DVKVTQSSRYLVKRTGEKVFLECVQDMDHENMFWYRQDPGLGLRLIYFSYDVKMKEKGDIPEGYSVSREKKERFSLILESASTNQTSMYLCASSRIRDLRETQYFGPGTRLLVL.

The chain carries TRBV4-2 and TRBJ2-7, with 7 nucleotides matching TRBD1. Germline V CDR1 and CDR2: LGHNA, YNFKEQ. The CDR3 extends over 15 amino acids. The V segment lost 4 bases and the J segment 5 bases; nucleotides outside the gene matches: 11. The CDR3: CASSLRQGPVDEQYF. The DNA of the CDR3 is TGTGCCAGCAGCCTTCGACAGGGTCCTGTCGACGAGCAGTACTTC.

The table lists this clonotype with a few counts. The CDR3 nucleotides are TGTGCCAGCAGCTTAAAAGGCGGACTAGCGGGAGAGCAGTTCTTC. Its protein product is CASSLKGGLAGEQFF. The chain joins TRBV7-3 to TRBJ2-1, with TRBD2 matching over 12 bases. The germline CDR1 and CDR2 sequences are SGHTA and FQGTGA. The CDR3 length is 15 residues. Trimming at V came to 1 base and at J to 10 bases, leaving 5 bases not matched to a gene.

This clonotype was counted a few times. This chain connects TRBV10-3 to TRBJ2-7; 7 bases are a match to TRBD1. The ends lost 4 bases at V and 2 bases at J; junction bases unmatched: 5. The germline CDR1 and CDR2 sequences are ENHRY and SYGVKD. The CDR3 length is 14 residues. The CDR3 DNA reads as TGTGCCATCAGTGTAGGGCAGGGGGCCTACGAGCAGTACTTC. It encodes CAISVGQGAYEQYF.

The chain combines TRBV6-5 with TRBJ2-7; 7 bases match TRBD2. CDR3 size: 14 residues. CDR1 and CDR2 from the germline V gene are MNHEY and SVGAGI. The ends lost 4 bases at V and 6 bases at J; junction bases unmatched: 9. CDR3 DNA: TGTGCCAGCAGTTCCGCAGCGGGATCCGGCGAGCAGTACTTC. Translated: CASSSAAGSGEQYF.

The chain joins TRBV5-5 to TRBJ2-1, with D perhaps TRBD1 (6 bases). Germline V CDR1 and CDR2: SGHKS, YYEKEE (reference sequence). V lost 0 bases and J lost 3, with 13 bases in between. The CDR3 consists of 16 residues. The chain's CDR3 is CASSLEIGQSYNEQFF. The CDR3 DNA is TGTGCCAGCAGCTTGGAAATAGGACAGAGCTACAATGAGCAGTTCTTC.

A few counts support this clonotype. This CDR3 reads CASSQYVGQGTHEQYF. The CDR3 nucleotides are TGCGCCAGCAGCCAATACGTGGGACAGGGCACCCACGAGCAGTACTTC. The chain employs TRBV4-3 and TRBJ2-7; 9 bases map to TRBD1. The CDR3 has 16 residues. Germline trimming cut 2 bases from V and 5 bases from J; bases unmatched to any gene: 10. Germline V lookup: CDR1 LGHNA, CDR2 YSLEER.

This clonotype was seen a handful of times. The chain carries TRBV7-2 and TRBJ2-1, with D hard to call. This CDR3 has 11 residues. Germline CDR1 reads SGHTA; CDR2 reads FQGNSA. Trimming shortened V by 6 bases and J by 5 bases, and 5 bases separated the two germline ends. CDR3 sequence reads: CASRTHNEQFF. The CDR3, as DNA: TGTGCCAGCAGGACTCACAATGAGCAGTTCTTC.

The rearrangement links TRBV5-1 to TRBJ2-7; 11 nucleotides match TRBD1. Germline CDR1 and CDR2: SGHRS and YFSETQ. The CDR3 is 13 amino acids. The junction had 4 bases not matched to a gene; V was cut back by 4 bases and J by 7 bases. CDR3 residues: CASSRTGGEEQYF. CDR3 nucleotide sequence: TGCGCCAGCAGCAGGACAGGGGGCGAAGAGCAGTACTTC.

The V gene is TRBV18, the J gene TRBJ1-1; D ambiguous. The germline V gene has CDR1 KGHSH and CDR2 LQKENI. The CDR3 extends over 14 amino acids. Deletions cut 2 bases from V and 5 bases from J, with 12 bases between. Written as DNA, the CDR3 is TGTGCCAGCTCACCAACTTCATGGGTGACTGAAGCTTTCTTT. Translated: CASSPTSWVTEAFF.

This clonotype was found a few times. The V gene is TRBV9, the J gene TRBJ2-1; D remains ambiguous. Germline V lookup: CDR1 SGDLS, CDR2 YYNGEE. Trimming pared 0 bases from V and 9 bases from J, leaving 10 bases between. The CDR3 is made up of 13 amino acids. The CDR3 spells CASSVAPGREQFF. CDR3 bases: TGTGCCAGCAGCGTAGCTCCAGGTCGTGAGCAGTTCTTC.

The rearrangement joins TRBV3-1 to TRBJ2-5; 9 nucleotides line up with TRBD2. CDR3 length: 15 residues. Trimming cost V 2 bases and J 3 bases; bases outside gene matches: 4. From germline, CDR1 is LGHDT and CDR2 YNNKEL (reference sequence). This chain's CDR3 is CASSQLPSGEETQYF. The CDR3 DNA is TGTGCCAGCAGCCAATTACCTAGCGGGGAAGAGACCCAGTACTTC.

The chain couples TRBV12-3 or TRBV12-4 to TRBJ2-1; 7 nucleotides line up with TRBD2. The CDR3 is 14 amino acids. Trimming cost V 5 bases and J 6 bases; bases outside gene matches: 7. The CDR3 spells CASSQQTSINEQFF. CDR3 sequence (DNA): TGTGCCAGCAGTCAACAGACTAGCATCAATGAGCAGTTCTTC.

The V and J genes are TRBV5-6 and TRBJ2-7, with 9 positions matching TRBD2. The CDR3 is 14 amino acids. Germline assignment: CDR1 SGHDT and CDR2 YYEEEE. V lost 5 bases to trimming and J lost 5 bases; unmatched junction nucleotides: 8. CDR3 loop: CASSFSGSRNEQYF. As DNA, the CDR3 is TGTGCCAGCAGTTTTAGCGGGAGTAGGAACGAGCAGTACTTC.

This clonotype was observed a handful of times. V is TRBV3-1 and J is TRBJ1-2; the match to TRBD1 covers 9 bases. This CDR3 spans 14 amino acids. With 1 base clipped from V and 6 bases from J, the junction kept 3 bases outside the gene matches. Germline V CDR1 and CDR2: LGHDT, YNNKEL (reference sequence). The CDR3 DNA reads as TGTGCCAGCAGCCAAGTACAGGGGGCTGATGGCTACACCTTC. Protein: CASSQVQGADGYTF.